The 25 T cell receptor beta chains reported below all come from one sample, sequenced in a study of T cells after yellow fever vaccination. From the 5' RACE reads, TCRdb called clonotypes with MiXCR, one entry per CDR3 protein. The sample consists of roughly 400,000 distinct CDR3 sequences, 15% to 20% of them appearing once. The sequencing here drew on PBMCs, taken before the yellow fever booster vaccination. These receptors all stem from a young man who received the YFV17D yellow fever vaccine.

The rearrangement joins TRBV4-3 to TRBJ2-7; D remains ambiguous. Trimming took 0 bases from V and 6 from J, leaving 9 bases between them. Germline CDR1 LGHNA, CDR2 YSLEER. This CDR3 has 13 residues. DNA for the CDR3: TGCGCCAGCAGCCAAGATACCGGGCGCGAGCAGTACTTC. Translation gives CASSQDTGREQYF.

The rearrangement links TRBV12-3 or TRBV12-4 to TRBJ2-7; 8 nucleotides align to TRBD1. This CDR3 region has 14 residues. V shed 5 bases and J 1 base; nucleotides not matched to a gene: 4. This chain's CDR3 is CASSRQGPSYEQYF. CDR3 coding DNA: TGTGCCAGCAGTAGACAGGGGCCATCCTACGAGCAGTACTTC.

This chain connects TRBV13 to TRBJ1-1; D not resolved. The V gene's germline CDR1 is PRHDT and CDR2 FYEKMQ (reference sequence). The CDR3 has 19 amino acids. V was pared by 3 bases and J by 3 bases, with 26 bases between. The chain's CDR3 is CASSLGYSGAMVMDTEAFF. The CDR3 DNA is TGTGCCAGCAGCTTGGGGTACAGCGGTGCTATGGTGATGGACACTGAAGCTTTCTTT.

CDR3 DNA sequence: TGCAGTGGGGGGGTGGGAACAGGTGATTCACCCCTCCACTTT. Its translation: CSGGVGTGDSPLHF. The V and J genes are TRBV20-1 and TRBJ1-6; maybe TRBD1 (5 bases). The germline gives CDR1 DFQATT, CDR2 SNEGSKA (reference sequence). Between the trimmed V and J ends, which lost 7 bases and 8 bases, there was a span of 18 bases. The CDR3 spans 14 residues.

The chain combines TRBV5-1 with TRBJ2-5; 8 bases are a match to TRBD2. Unmatched junction bases numbered 5, after V lost 0 bases and J lost 1 base. The germline V gene encodes CDR1 SGHRS and CDR2 YFSETQ. The CDR3 length is 16 residues. DNA of the CDR3: TGCGCCAGCAGCTTGGCCCCTACTAGCGGCCAAGAGACCCAGTACTTC. Translation gives CASSLAPTSGQETQYF.

The V gene is TRBV6-5, the J gene TRBJ1-2, with D unresolved. The CDR3 sequence is 11 residues long. V was cut by 10 bases and J by 8 bases, with 14 bases left in between. Germline V CDR1 and CDR2: MNHEY, SVGAGI. This CDR3 is CATLEGGGYTF. For the CDR3, the DNA is TGTGCCACCCTGGAGGGAGGCGGCTACACCTTC.

This clonotype has more than one count but fewer than ten. The chain links TRBV27 to TRBJ1-1, with TRBD1 as a possible D gene (5 bases). Germline CDR1 and CDR2: MNHEY and SMNVEV (reference sequence). V gave up 3 bases and J gave up 1 base, with 12 bases separating them. The CDR3 is 15 residues long. CDR3 DNA: TGTGCCAGCAGTTTTGGGACCGCCGCGAACACTGAAGCTTTCTTT. This encodes CASSFGTAANTEAFF.

In its sample, this clonotype was seen a few times. V usage is TRBV27 and J usage is TRBJ2-5; D uncertain. Germline values: CDR1 MNHEY, CDR2 SMNVEV (reference sequence). Trimming removed 2 bases from V and 5 bases from J, with 18 bases in between. The CDR3 sequence is 16 residues long. The CDR3: CASSLTPLLAGETQYF. The DNA for the CDR3 is TGTGCCAGCAGTTTAACCCCCCTGTTAGCTGGGGAGACCCAGTACTTC.

There are a few counts of this clonotype. The J gene is TRBJ2-5, the V gene TRBV7-6; perhaps TRBD1 as D (6 bases). Germline assignment: CDR1 SGHVS and CDR2 FNYEAQ. CDR3 length: 16 residues. Deletions cut 4 bases from V and 2 bases from J, with 17 bases between. The CDR3 reads CASSSGSYREQETQYF. CDR3 sequence (DNA): TGTGCCAGCAGCTCCGGAAGTTACAGGGAACAAGAGACCCAGTACTTC.

This clonotype was seen only a few times. This chain joins TRBV28 and TRBJ2-3; D not certain. In germline, CDR1 is MDHEN, CDR2 SYDVKM. The length of the CDR3 is 13 residues. Trimming pared 2 bases from V and 6 bases from J, leaving 9 bases between. This chain's CDR3 is CASSLVGWDTQYF. For the CDR3, the DNA is TGTGCCAGCAGTTTAGTGGGGTGGGATACGCAGTATTTT.

On this clonotype itself: Compared with germline, one end of the junction differs, possibly owing to a read error. This chain's CDR3 is CASSLVPATGDGTKFSNQPQHF. In DNA, the CDR3 is TGTGCTAGCAGTTTAGTCCCCGCGACAGGGGATGGGACAAAGTTTAGCAATCAGCCCCAGCATTTT. The chain carries TRBV7-7 and TRBJ1-5, with TRBD1 matching 8 bases. Germline values: CDR1 SSHAT, CDR2 FNYEAQ (reference sequence). CDR3 length: 22 residues.

J is TRBJ2-7 and V is TRBV5-1; 9 bases line up with TRBD1. The CDR3 totals 14 residues. The V and J ends lost 4 bases and 7 bases, in that order; junction bases with no gene match: 9. CDR1 and CDR2 from the germline V gene are SGHRS and YFSETQ. Written as DNA, the CDR3 is TGCGCCAGCAGCCAGGGACAGGGAAATCGGGAGCAGTACTTC. The encoded protein is CASSQGQGNREQYF.

This clonotype has more than one count but fewer than ten. This sequence joins TRBV5-1 and TRBJ2-7, with D hard to call. Trimming removed 3 bases at V and 0 bases at J, with 10 bases between. CDR1 is SGHRS and CDR2 is YFSETQ in the germline V gene. CDR3 length equals 14 residues. The CDR3 here is CASSSGSGSYEQYF. CDR3 DNA sequence: TGCGCCAGCAGCTCCGGTTCTGGCTCCTACGAGCAGTACTTC.

This clonotype was seen a few times. The V gene is TRBV7-6, the J gene TRBJ2-1; D remains unclear. Trimming shortened V by 2 bases and J by 3 bases, and 8 bases separated the two germline ends. The CDR3 consists of 14 residues. Germline V gene lookup returns CDR1 SGHVS and CDR2 FNYEAQ. CDR3 residues: CASSLSADYNEQFF. CDR3 sequence (DNA): TGTGCCAGCAGCTTAAGCGCGGACTACAATGAGCAGTTCTTC.

The chain couples TRBV27 to TRBJ1-4, with D possibly TRBD1 on 6 matching bases. Between the trimmed V and J ends, which lost 6 bases and 7 bases, there was a span of 15 bases. The CDR3 length is 14 residues. Germline V gene lookup returns CDR1 MNHEY and CDR2 SMNVEV (reference sequence). The CDR3 protein is CASSLQGFSEKLFF. For the CDR3, the DNA is TGTGCCAGCAGCCTACAGGGATTCAGTGAAAAACTGTTTTTT.

Here the CDR3 reads CAISAPSGSSYNEQFF. For the CDR3, the DNA is TGTGCCATCAGTGCGCCTAGCGGGAGCTCCTACAATGAGCAGTTCTTC. This chain uses TRBV10-3 with TRBJ2-1, with 10 bases fitting TRBD2. This CDR3 spans 16 amino acids. CDR1 is ENHRY and CDR2 is SYGVKD in the germline V gene. V was clipped by 4 bases and J by 0 bases; unmatched bases: 3.

The chain joins TRBV20-1 to TRBJ1-2; possibly TRBD1 for D (5 bases). CDR1 is DFQATT and CDR2 is SNEGSKA in the germline V gene (reference sequence). The CDR3 consists of 14 residues. Trimming took off 3 bases at V and 0 bases at J, with 11 bases between the two ends. The DNA of the CDR3 is TGCAGTGCTAGGACGACAGCCCCTAACTATGGCTACACCTTC. Encoded protein: CSARTTAPNYGYTF.

CDR3 DNA sequence: TGCAGTGCTAGAGCGGGGGGGCTGTGGACCGGGGAGCTGTTTTTT. Amino acid sequence: CSARAGGLWTGELFF. This chain joins TRBV20-1 and TRBJ2-2; the match to TRBD2 covers 8 bases. Germline V gene data show CDR1 as DFQATT and CDR2 as SNEGSKA (reference sequence). J gave up 5 bases and V 1 base, and 6 bases lay outside the gene matches. The CDR3 has 15 residues.

This chain links TRBV2 with TRBJ1-1; D not resolved. Per germline, CDR1 SNHLY and CDR2 FYNNEI. V lost 10 bases, J lost 5 bases, and 8 bases lay in between. The CDR3 has 10 amino acids. This CDR3 reads CATSGTEAFF. The CDR3 bases are TGTGCCACCTCTGGGACTGAAGCTTTCTTT.

This clonotype has a handful of counts. The V gene is TRBV6-5, the J gene TRBJ2-7; possible D gene TRBD1, 5 bases. V lost 2 bases and J lost 1, with 9 bases in between. Germline CDR1 reads MNHEY; CDR2 reads SVGAGI. The CDR3 runs to 14 residues. CDR3 amino acids: CASSYRDRSYEQYF. The CDR3 bases are TGTGCCAGCAGTTACCGAGACAGATCCTACGAGCAGTACTTC.

The rearrangement joins TRBV6-1 to TRBJ1-3; no clear D gene. Trimming cost V 0 bases and J 7 bases, with 19 bases left between them. CDR1 and CDR2 (germline): MNHNS, SASEGT. This CDR3 comprises 17 residues. The CDR3 nucleotides read TGTGCCAGCAGTGAAGCCCAGGAACAACTCTGGAGTAACACCATATATTTT. Amino acids: CASSEAQEQLWSNTIYF.

This clonotype was seen more than once but under ten times. The chain uses TRBV5-1 and TRBJ2-7; maybe TRBD2 (6 bases). The CDR3 contains 15 residues. The V end lost 4 bases, the J end lost 6 bases, and 20 bases lay between the germline ends. The germline V gene encodes CDR1 SGHRS and CDR2 YFSETQ. The CDR3 spells CASSPRTGLPGEQYF. CDR3 nucleotide sequence: TGCGCCAGCAGCCCGCGCACGGGACTCCCGGGCGAGCAGTACTTC.

This clonotype has a handful of counts. The V and J genes are TRBV6-5 and TRBJ1-1, with 7 bases fitting TRBD1. This CDR3 comprises 16 residues. In germline, CDR1 is MNHEY, CDR2 SVGAGI. The J segment lost 5 bases and the V segment lost 3 bases, leaving 12 bases of the junction unmatched. The CDR3 sequence is CASSYETGALGTEAFF. CDR3 DNA sequence: TGTGCCAGCAGTTATGAAACAGGGGCCCTCGGTACTGAAGCTTTCTTT.

V is TRBV7-9 and J is TRBJ2-4, with a weak D call TRBD1 (7 bases). Trimming pared 5 bases from V and 0 bases from J, leaving 20 bases between. The CDR3 is 18 residues long. Per the germline V gene, CDR1 is SEHNR and CDR2 is FQNEAQ (reference sequence). The CDR3 DNA reads as TGTGCCAGCAGCCCGAGGGGGTCAGGGGGACTAGCCAAAAACATTCAGTACTTC. Translated, it gives CASSPRGSGGLAKNIQYF. Together with reference TRBV7-9 and TRBJ2-4, the CDR3 gives the full variable domain: DTGVSQNPRHKITKRGQNVTFRCDPISEHNRLYWYRQTLGQGPEFLTYFQNEAQLEKSRLLSDRFSAERPKGSFSTLEIQRTEQGDSAMYLCASSPRGSGGLAKNIQYFGAGTRLSVL.

This clonotype was seen more than once but under ten times. The chain is built from TRBV7-9 and TRBJ2-7; 8 positions agree with TRBD1. The J segment lost 7 bases and the V segment lost 2 bases, leaving 7 bases of the junction unmatched. The germline CDR1 and CDR2 sequences are SEHNR and FQNEAQ (reference sequence). The CDR3 spans 14 residues. CDR3 residues: CASSLTQGAREQYV. In DNA, the CDR3 is TGTGCCAGCAGCTTAACTCAGGGGGCCAGGGAGCAGTACGTC.